Listed below are T cell receptor beta chains from one sample, sequenced in a study of shared clonotypes between healthy human individuals. Method: immunoSEQ multiplex PCR; TCRdb's copy keeps in-frame clones and lacks some. The data show over 2 million clones, with about 94% seen just once and about 1.1% held by the top ten. Sample: naive CD8+ T cells sorted from blood. Receptor source: a man between 18 and 29 years old in good health. Both conserved end residues are part of each CDR3. The D gene is left open where the match is weak. Rows give clone size only sometimes, using once, few, many, or a class for an expanded clone.

d_call clone_size j_call v_call cdr3_nt cdr3_aa
TRBD1 . TRBJ2-7 TRBV7-9 TGTGCCGGTATGGGACAGGGGAGCTCCTACGAGCAGTACTTC CAGMGQGSSYEQYF
. . TRBJ1-5 TRBV5-6 TGTGCCAGCAGCATCGGGGGACGGACGGGACAGCCCCAGCATTTT CASSIGGRTGQPQHF
. . TRBJ2-7 TRBV12-5 TGTGCTAGTGGTTGGGGGGTCTCCTACGAGCAGTACTTC CASGWGVSYEQYF
. once TRBJ2-2 TRBV6-1 TGTGCCAGCAGTGAGTGGGTGACCGGGGAGCTGTTTTTT CASSEWVTGELFF
. . TRBJ1-2 TRBV18 TGTGCCAGCTCACCAGGGAGCTATGGCTACACCTTC CASSPGSYGYTF
. once TRBJ1-6 TRBV28 TGTGCCAGCAGTTCCTACCGGGACGGAAAATATAATTCACCCCTCCACTTT CASSSYRDGKYNSPLHF
. . TRBJ1-1 TRBV2 TGTGCCAGCAGTAATCGCGGGGTAACTGAAGCTTTCTTT CASSNRGVTEAFF
TRBD2 . TRBJ2-1 TRBV9 TGTGCCAGCAGCGTAGGCGGGGGGGCGTACAATGAGCAGTTCTTC CASSVGGGAYNEQFF
TRBD2 . TRBJ2-5 TRBV28 TGTGCCAGCAGTTTTACCGGGGGGGCCTGGGAGACCCAGTACTTC CASSFTGGAWETQYF
. . TRBJ1-3 TRBV7-9 TGTGCCAGCAGAAAGGCTGGAAACACCATATATTTT CASRKAGNTIYF
. . TRBJ1-2 TRBV6-6 TGTGCCAGCTTTCCAGGGGTCTTAGGCTACACCTTC CASFPGVLGYTF
. . TRBJ1-1 TRBV6-1 TGTGCCAGCAGTGAGGGGGGGGGATCAATGAACACTGAAGCTTTCTTT CASSEGGGSMNTEAFF
. . TRBJ1-1 TRBV6-1 TGTGCCAGCAGTGAAGCTGAGATGGAGGCCACTGAAGCTTTCTTT CASSEAEMEATEAFF
. . TRBJ2-3 TRBV27 TGTGCCAGCAGACTAGCCGGGGGGCCGGATACGCAGTATTTT CASRLAGGPDTQYF
. . TRBJ1-6 TRBV25-1 TGTGCCAGCGGGACGGGGTCTTCACCCCTCCACTTT CASGTGSSPLHF
TRBD1 . TRBJ1-2 TRBV27 TGTGCCAGCAGTTTGGGGGGCGACAGGGAAGGTTCCTATGGCTACACCTTC CASSLGGDREGSYGYTF
. . TRBJ2-5 TRBV10-3 TGTGCCACCGGTTTGCGGCCCTCTCCCCAAGAGACCCAGTACTTC CATGLRPSPQETQYF
. . TRBJ2-3 TRBV27 TGTGCCAGCAGTTTTCGGTCGAACTCAGATACGCAGTATTTT CASSFRSNSDTQYF
. . TRBJ2-2 TRBV30 TGTGCCTGGAGTCAAGACACCGGGGAGCTGTTTTTT CAWSQDTGELFF
. . TRBJ2-7 TRBV7-7 TGTGCTAGCAGTTATGGACTTAGCTCCTACGAGCAGTACTTC CASSYGLSSYEQYF
TRBD1 once TRBJ1-1 TRBV27 TGTGCCAGCACCTGGGACAGGGGGCTAGGGACTGAAGCTTTCTTT CASTWDRGLGTEAFF
TRBD2 few TRBJ2-7 TRBV27 TGTGCCAGCAGTTTATTTTCCCTTGCGGGAGGAACCTACGAGCAGTACTTC CASSLFSLAGGTYEQYF
TRBD2 . TRBJ2-7 TRBV27 TGTGCCAGCAGTCCTTGGACTAGCGGCTACGAGCAGTACTTC CASSPWTSGYEQYF
TRBD2 once TRBJ2-3 TRBV5-6 TGTGCCAGCAGCTTGGCCACTAGCGTAAGCACAGATACGCAGTATTTT CASSLATSVSTDTQYF
. . TRBJ2-1 TRBV19 TGTGCCAGTAGTCTAACCATTAGCTCCTACAATGAGCAGTTCTTC CASSLTISSYNEQFF
. . TRBJ1-5 TRBV28 TGTGCCAGCAGTTTCGAATATAGCAATCAGCCCCAGCATTTT CASSFEYSNQPQHF
. . TRBJ2-3 TRBV5-8 TGTGCCAGCAGCTTGAGCGAGATCACAGATACGCAGTATTTT CASSLSEITDTQYF
. . TRBJ2-1 TRBV13 TGTGCCAGCAGCGATAATATTAGGTTGGGGTACAATGAGCAGTTCTTC CASSDNIRLGYNEQFF
. once TRBJ1-1 TRBV5-4 TGTGCCAGCAGCTTAGGAGGGGCCACTGAAGCTTTCTTT CASSLGGATEAFF
. . TRBJ1-2 TRBV7-9 TGTGCCAGCAGCTTTTCGTCGGGGAATGGCTACACCTTC CASSFSSGNGYTF
TRBD1 . TRBJ2-2 TRBV4-3 TGCGCCAGCAGCCAGGAGACAGGGTCCGGGGAGCTGTTTTTT CASSQETGSGELFF
TRBD1 . TRBJ1-4 TRBV30 TGTGCCTCCCGGCGGGACAGTCTAGAAAAACTGTTTTTT CASRRDSLEKLFF
. once TRBJ2-7 TRBV4-1 TGCGCCAGCAGCCCCGGACCTCGCTCCTACGAGCAGTACTTC CASSPGPRSYEQYF
. . TRBJ2-6 TRBV7-9 TGTGCCAGCAACTCAGGGGCGTATGGGGCCAACGTCCTGACTTTC CASNSGAYGANVLTF
. . TRBJ1-1 TRBV6-5 TGTGCCAGCAGCTTAGACAGCATGAACACTGAAGCTTTCTTT CASSLDSMNTEAFF
. once TRBJ2-5 TRBV6-5 TGTGCCAGCAGTTACGGACTCGGGGGAGAGACCCAGTACTTC CASSYGLGGETQYF
. . TRBJ1-1 TRBV6-6 TGTGCCAGCAGTTACCCACAGGTGGATAACACTGAAGCTTTCTTT CASSYPQVDNTEAFF
. . TRBJ1-1 TRBV29-1 TGCAGCGCCCCCCGCCAGGGGTCTGAAGCTTTCTTT CSAPRQGSEAFF
. . TRBJ2-7 TRBV27 TGTGCCAGCAGTCCATCTACAGGAGATACCCCCTACGAGCAGTACTTC CASSPSTGDTPYEQYF
. . TRBJ2-7 TRBV28 TGTGCCAGCAGCACGGTTGGGGGTTCCTACGAGCAGTACTTC CASSTVGGSYEQYF
. once TRBJ2-3 TRBV19 TGTGCCAGTAGTATATCCTTGTGGGGTAGCGGCCAGGATACGCAGTATTTT CASSISLWGSGQDTQYF
. . TRBJ1-2 TRBV5-1 TGCGCCAGCAGCTTGGCCCGGGCACCAGGCAACTATGGCTACACCTTC CASSLARAPGNYGYTF
. . TRBJ1-5 TRBV28 TGTGCCAGCACCATAACCCCGGCCAGGGACAATCAGCCCCAGCATTTT CASTITPARDNQPQHF
. . TRBJ1-1 TRBV9 TGTGCCAGCAGCCTAGGTGAGGGAGCCACTGAAGCTTTCTTT CASSLGEGATEAFF